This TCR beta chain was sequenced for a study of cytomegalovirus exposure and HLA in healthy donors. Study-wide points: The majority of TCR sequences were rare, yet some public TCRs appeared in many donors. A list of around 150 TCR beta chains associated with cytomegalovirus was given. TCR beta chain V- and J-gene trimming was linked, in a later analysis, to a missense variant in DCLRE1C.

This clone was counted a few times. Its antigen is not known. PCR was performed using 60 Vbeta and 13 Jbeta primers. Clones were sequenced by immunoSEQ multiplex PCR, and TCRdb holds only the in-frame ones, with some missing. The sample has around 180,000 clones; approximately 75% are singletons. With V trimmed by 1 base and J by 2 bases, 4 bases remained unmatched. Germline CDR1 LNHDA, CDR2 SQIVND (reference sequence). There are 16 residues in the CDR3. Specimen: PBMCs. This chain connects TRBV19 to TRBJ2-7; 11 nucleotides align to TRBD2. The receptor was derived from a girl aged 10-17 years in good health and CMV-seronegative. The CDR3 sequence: CASSIGLAGGPYEQYF. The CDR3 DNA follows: TGTGCCAGTAGTATAGGCCTAGCGGGGGGTCCCTACGAGCAGTACTTC.